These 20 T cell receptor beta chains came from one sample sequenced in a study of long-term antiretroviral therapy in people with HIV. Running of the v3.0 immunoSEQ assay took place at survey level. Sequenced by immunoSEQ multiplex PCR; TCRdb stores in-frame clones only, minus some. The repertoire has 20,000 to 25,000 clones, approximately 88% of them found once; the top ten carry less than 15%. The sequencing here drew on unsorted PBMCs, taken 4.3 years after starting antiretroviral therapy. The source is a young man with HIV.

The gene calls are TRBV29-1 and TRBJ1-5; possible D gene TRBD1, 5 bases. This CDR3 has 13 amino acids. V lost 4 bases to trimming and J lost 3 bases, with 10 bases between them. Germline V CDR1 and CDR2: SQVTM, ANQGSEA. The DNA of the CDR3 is TGCAGCGTTGCGGGGGGGTTCAATCAGCCCCAGCATTTT. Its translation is CSVAGGFNQPQHF.

The CDR3 region has the DNA TGCAGCGTTGTGGCGCCCGGTGGCTACACCTTC. Translation: CSVVAPGGYTF. J is TRBJ1-2 and V is TRBV29-1; D is uncertain. V was cut by 4 bases and J by 7 bases, with 10 bases left in between. The CDR3 is 11 amino acids. From germline, CDR1 is SQVTM and CDR2 ANQGSEA. The full variable domain, with the rest looked up from reference TRBV29-1 and TRBJ1-2, is SAVISQKPSRDICQRGTSLTIQCQVDSQVTMMFWYRQQPGQSLTLIATANQGSEATYESGFVIDKFPISRPNLTFSTLTVSNMSPEDSSIYLCSVVAPGGYTFGSGTRLTVV.

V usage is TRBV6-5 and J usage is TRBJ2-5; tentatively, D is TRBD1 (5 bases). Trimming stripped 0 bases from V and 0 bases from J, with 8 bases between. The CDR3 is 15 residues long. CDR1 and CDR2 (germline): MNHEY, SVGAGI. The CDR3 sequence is CASSYSGADQETQYF. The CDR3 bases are TGTGCCAGCAGTTACTCTGGGGCGGACCAAGAGACCCAGTACTTC.

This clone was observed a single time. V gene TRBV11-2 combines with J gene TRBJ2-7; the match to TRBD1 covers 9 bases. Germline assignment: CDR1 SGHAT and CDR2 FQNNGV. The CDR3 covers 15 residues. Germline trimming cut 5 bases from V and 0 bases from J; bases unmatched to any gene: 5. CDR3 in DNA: TGTGCCAGCAGCCCCCGGGACAGGGCCTCCTACGAGCAGTACTTC. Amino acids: CASSPRDRASYEQYF.

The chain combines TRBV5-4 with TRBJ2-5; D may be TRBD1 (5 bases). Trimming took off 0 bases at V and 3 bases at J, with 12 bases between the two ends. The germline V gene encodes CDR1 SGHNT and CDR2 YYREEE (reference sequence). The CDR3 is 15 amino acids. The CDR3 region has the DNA TGTGCCAGCAGCTTGGGGCTAGGGGTAAAAGAGACCCAGTACTTC. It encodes CASSLGLGVKETQYF.

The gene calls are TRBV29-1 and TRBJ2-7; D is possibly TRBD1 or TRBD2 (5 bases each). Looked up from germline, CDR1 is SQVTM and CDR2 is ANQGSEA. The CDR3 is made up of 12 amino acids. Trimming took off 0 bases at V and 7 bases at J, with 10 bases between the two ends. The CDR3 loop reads CSVEDGTGEQYF. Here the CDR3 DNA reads TGCAGCGTTGAAGATGGGACGGGAGAGCAGTACTTC.

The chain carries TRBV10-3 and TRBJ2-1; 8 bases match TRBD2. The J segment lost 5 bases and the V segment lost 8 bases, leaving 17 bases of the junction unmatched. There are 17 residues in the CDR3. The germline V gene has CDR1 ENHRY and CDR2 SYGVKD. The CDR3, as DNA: TGTGCCATCCGAGGTCAGGCGGGAGGAGAGGTGGACAATGAGCAGTTCTTC. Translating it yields CAIRGQAGGEVDNEQFF.

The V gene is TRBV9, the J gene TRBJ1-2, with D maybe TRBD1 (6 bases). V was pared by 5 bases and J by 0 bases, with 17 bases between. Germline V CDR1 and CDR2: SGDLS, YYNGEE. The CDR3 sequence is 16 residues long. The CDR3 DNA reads TGTGCCAGCAGTCCCCTAGGGGGGAGGTCTAACTATGGCTACACCTTC. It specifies CASSPLGGRSNYGYTF.

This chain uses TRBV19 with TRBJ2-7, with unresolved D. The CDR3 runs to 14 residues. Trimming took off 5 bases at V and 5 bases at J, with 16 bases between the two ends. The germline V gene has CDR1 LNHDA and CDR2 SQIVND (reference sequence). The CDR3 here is CASSPWEGYDEQYF. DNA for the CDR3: TGTGCCAGTAGTCCCTGGGAAGGGTACGACGAGCAGTACTTC.

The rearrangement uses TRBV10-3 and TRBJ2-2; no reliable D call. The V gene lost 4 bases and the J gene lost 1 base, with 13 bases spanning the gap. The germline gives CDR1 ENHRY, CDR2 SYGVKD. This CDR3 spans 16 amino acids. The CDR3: CAISAFLEGNTGELFF. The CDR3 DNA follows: TGTGCCATCAGTGCTTTTCTGGAAGGGAACACCGGGGAGCTGTTTTTT.

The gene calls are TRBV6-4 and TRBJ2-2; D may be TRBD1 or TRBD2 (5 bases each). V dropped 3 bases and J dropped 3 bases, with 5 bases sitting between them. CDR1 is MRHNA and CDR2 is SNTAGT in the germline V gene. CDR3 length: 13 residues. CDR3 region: CASSEGDTGELFF. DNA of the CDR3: TGTGCCAGCAGTGAGGGGGACACCGGGGAGCTGTTTTTT.

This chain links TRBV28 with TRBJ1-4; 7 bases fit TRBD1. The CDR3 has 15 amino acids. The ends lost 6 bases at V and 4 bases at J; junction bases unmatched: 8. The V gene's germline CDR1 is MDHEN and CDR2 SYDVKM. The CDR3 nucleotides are TGTGCCAGCAGCCGAGGGGACAGCAGTAATGAAAAACTGTTTTTT. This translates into CASSRGDSSNEKLFF.

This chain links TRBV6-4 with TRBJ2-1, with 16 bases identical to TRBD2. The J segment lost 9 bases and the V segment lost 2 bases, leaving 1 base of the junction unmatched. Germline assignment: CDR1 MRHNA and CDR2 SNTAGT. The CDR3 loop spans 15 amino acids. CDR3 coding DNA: TGTGCCAGCAGTGACGGGACTAGCGGGGGGGGTGAGCAGTTCTTC. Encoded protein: CASSDGTSGGGEQFF.

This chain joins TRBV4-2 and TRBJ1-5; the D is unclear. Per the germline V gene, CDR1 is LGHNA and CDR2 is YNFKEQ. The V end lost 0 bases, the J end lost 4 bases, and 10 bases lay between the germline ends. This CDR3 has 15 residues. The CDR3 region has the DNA TGTGCCAGCAGCCAAGATATCGCTGAGAATCAGCCCCAGCATTTT. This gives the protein CASSQDIAENQPQHF.

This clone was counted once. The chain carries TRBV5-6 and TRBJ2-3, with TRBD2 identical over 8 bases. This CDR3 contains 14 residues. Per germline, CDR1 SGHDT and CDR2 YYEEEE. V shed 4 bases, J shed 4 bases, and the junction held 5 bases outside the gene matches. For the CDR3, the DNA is TGTGCCAGCAGCCCGGGACTAGGGGCAGATACGCAGTATTTT. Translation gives CASSPGLGADTQYF.

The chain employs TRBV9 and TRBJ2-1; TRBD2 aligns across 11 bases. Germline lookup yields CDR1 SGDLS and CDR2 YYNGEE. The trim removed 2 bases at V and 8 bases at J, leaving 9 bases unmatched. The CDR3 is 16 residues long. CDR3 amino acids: CASSVGTSGQYDEQFF. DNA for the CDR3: TGTGCCAGCAGCGTGGGGACTAGCGGCCAGTACGATGAGCAGTTCTTC.

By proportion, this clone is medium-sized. CDR3 bases: TGTGCCAGCGGAGGGAGGGGGGGCACTGAAGCTTTCTTT. Translation: CASGGRGGTEAFF. The chain employs TRBV6-6 and TRBJ1-1, with TRBD1 as a possible D gene (6 bases). This CDR3 region has 13 residues. Trimming cost V 8 bases and J 4 bases, with 14 bases left between them. CDR1 is MNHNY, CDR2 SVGAGI, per germline (reference sequence).

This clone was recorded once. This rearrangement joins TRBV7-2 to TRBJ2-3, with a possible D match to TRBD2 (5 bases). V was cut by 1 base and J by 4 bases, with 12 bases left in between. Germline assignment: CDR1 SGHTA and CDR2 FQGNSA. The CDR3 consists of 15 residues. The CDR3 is CASSLGLVSADTQYF. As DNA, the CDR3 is TGTGCCAGCAGCTTAGGCCTAGTTAGCGCAGATACGCAGTATTTT.

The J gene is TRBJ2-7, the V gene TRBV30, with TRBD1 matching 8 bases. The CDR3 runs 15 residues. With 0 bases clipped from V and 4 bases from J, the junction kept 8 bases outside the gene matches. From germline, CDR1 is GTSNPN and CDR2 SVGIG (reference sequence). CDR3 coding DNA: TGTGCCTGGAGTGTATCAGGGGGCTTTTCTTACGAGCAGTACTTC. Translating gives CAWSVSGGFSYEQYF.

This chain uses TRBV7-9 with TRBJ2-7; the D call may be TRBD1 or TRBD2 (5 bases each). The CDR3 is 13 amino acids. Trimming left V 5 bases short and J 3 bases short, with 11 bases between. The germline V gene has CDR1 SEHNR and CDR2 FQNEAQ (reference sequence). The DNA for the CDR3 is TGTGCCAGCAGCGGTCCGGGGCACTACGAGCAGTACTTC. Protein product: CASSGPGHYEQYF.